This T cell receptor beta chain was identified during a study of CD8+CD57+ T cells in acquired aplastic anemia. Study-wide context: Isolated CD4+ and CD8+ cells, once sorted, yielded DNA averaging around 3.1 ug. Study results and caveats: Overlap between patients and controls comprised some 31 CD8+ CDR3 sequences.

CD8+CD57+ cell expansion had been shown by flow cytometry in patients chosen for sequencing. Each of the patients presented with severe acquired aplastic anemia. At the time of blood sampling, patients had not yet received any therapy. This clonotype occurred many times. What it binds is unknown. Both TCR beta VDJ combination and CDR3 sequence profiling were carried out. Genomic DNA was the template for this profiling. MiXCR was run by TCRdb on the reads, yielding one entry per CDR3 protein. The table has 150,000 to 200,000 distinct CDR3 sequences, less than 50% seen once. This clonotype was sampled from a human donor with aplastic anemia. The specimen sequenced was sorted CD4+, CD8+, or CD8+CD57+ T cells (not recorded which) from PBMCs.

This CDR3 is CAVPQGTSATGELFF. The CDR3 DNA follows: TGTGCCGTCCCGCAAGGGACTAGCGCCACCGGGGAGCTGTTTTTT. The chain recombines TRBV7-8 with TRBJ2-2, with 10 bases matching TRBD2. After removal of 11 bases from V and 4 bases from J, the junction contained 10 bases not matched to a gene. CDR1 and CDR2 from the germline V gene are SGHVS and FQNEAQ. The CDR3 consists of 15 residues. Filled out from reference TRBV7-8 and TRBJ2-2, the complete variable domain reads GAGVSQSPRYKVAKRGQDVALRCDPISGHVSLFWYQQALGQGPEFLTYFQNEAQLDKSGLPSDRFFAERPEGSVSTLKIQRTQQEDSAVYLCAVPQGTSATGELFFGEGSRLTVL.